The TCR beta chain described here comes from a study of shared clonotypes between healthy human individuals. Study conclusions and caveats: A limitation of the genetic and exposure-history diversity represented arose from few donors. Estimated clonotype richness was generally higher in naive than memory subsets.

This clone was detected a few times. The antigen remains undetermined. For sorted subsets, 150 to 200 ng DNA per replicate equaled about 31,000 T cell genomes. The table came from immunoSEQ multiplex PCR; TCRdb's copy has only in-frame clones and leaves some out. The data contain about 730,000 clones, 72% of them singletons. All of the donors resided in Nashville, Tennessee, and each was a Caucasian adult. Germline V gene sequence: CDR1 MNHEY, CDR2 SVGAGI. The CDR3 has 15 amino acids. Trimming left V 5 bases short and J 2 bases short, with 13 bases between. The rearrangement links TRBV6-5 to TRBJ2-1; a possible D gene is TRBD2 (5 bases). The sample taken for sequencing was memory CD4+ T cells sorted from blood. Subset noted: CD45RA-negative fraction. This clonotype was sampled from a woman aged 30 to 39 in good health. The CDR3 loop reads CASSPRDPPYNEQFF. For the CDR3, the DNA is TGTGCCAGCAGTCCACGGGATCCCCCCTACAATGAGCAGTTCTTC.